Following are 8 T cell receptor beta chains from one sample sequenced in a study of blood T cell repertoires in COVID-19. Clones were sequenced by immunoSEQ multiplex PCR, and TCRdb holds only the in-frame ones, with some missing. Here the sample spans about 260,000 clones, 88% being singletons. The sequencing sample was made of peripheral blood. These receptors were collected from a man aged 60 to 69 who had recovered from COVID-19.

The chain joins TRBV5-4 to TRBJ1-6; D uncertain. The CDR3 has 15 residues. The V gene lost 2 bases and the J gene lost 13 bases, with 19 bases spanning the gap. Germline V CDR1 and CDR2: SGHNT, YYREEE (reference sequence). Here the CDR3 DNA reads TGTGCCAGCAGCTTCGTCGACCGGGAAGTGGTTCCCCTCCACTTT. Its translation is CASSFVDREVVPLHF.

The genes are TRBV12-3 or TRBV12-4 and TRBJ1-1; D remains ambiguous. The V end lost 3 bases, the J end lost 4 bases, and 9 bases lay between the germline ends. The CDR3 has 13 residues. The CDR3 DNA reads TGTGCCAGCAGTTTTAGAGGAATCACTGAAGCTTTCTTT. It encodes CASSFRGITEAFF.

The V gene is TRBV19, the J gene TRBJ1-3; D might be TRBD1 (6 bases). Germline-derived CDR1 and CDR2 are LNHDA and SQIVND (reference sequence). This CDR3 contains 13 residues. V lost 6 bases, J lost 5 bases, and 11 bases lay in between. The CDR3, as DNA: TGTGCCAGTAGAGCACAGGGCAGAAACACCATATATTTT. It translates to CASRAQGRNTIYF.

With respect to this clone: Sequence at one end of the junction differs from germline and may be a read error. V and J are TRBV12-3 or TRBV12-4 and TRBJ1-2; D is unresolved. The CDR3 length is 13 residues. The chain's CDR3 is CASTLTRVYGYTF. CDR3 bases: TGTGCCAGCACTTTAACGAGGGTTTATGGCTACACCTTC.

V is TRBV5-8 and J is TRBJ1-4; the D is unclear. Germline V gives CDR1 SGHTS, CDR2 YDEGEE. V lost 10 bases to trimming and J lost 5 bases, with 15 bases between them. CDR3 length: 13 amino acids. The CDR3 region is CAGGVGKNEKLFF. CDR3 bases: TGTGCCGGCGGTGTCGGGAAAAATGAAAAACTGTTTTTT.

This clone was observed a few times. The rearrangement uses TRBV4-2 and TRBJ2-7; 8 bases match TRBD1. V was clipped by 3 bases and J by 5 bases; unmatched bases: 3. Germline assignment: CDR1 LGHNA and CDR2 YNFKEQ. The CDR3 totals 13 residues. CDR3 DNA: TGTGCCAGCAGCCACCTGACAGGGGACGAGCAGTACTTC. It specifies CASSHLTGDEQYF.

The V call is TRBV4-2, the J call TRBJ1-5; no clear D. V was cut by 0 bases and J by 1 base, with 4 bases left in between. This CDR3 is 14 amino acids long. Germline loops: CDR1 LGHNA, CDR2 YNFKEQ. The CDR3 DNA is TGTGCCAGCAGCCAAGACGGGAGCAATCAGCCCCAGCATTTT. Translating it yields CASSQDGSNQPQHF.

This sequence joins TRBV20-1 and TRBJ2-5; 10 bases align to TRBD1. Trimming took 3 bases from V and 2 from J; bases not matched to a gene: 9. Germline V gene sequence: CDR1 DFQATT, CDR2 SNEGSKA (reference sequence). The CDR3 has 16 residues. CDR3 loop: CSASGQGVYNQETQYF. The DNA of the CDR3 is TGCAGTGCTAGTGGACAGGGGGTATACAATCAAGAGACCCAGTACTTC.